This TCR beta chain was retrieved from a study of blood T cells in healthy people across ages. Findings and caveats of the study: Diversity estimates from one million T cells were considered underestimates.

It was with a sample-barcoded 5' primer and a J-beta primer mix that a second PCR of roughly 6 to 12 cycles was run. Every sample produced at least 2.5 million CDR3-containing paired-end reads. Via MiXCR, TCRdb re-called the 5' RACE reads, giving one row per CDR3 protein. The table shows roughly 700,000 distinct CDR3 sequences, with roughly 49% occurring only once. As for this clonotype: Its matching antigen is unknown.

The CDR3 covers 13 residues. Trimming pared 5 bases from V and 6 bases from J, leaving 14 bases between. CDR1 is DFQATT, CDR2 SNEGSKA, per germline (reference sequence). The sequencing sample was made of blood. The chain recombines TRBV20-1 with TRBJ1-5, with D tentatively TRBD1 (5 bases). The TCR originated in a woman aged 55-70 years in good health. The DNA of the CDR3 is TGCAGTGCTGGGAGAGGGGCGAGTCAGCCCCAGCATTTT. As protein: CSAGRGASQPQHF.